Below, 21 T cell receptor beta chains from the same sample are listed, as sequenced in a study of blood T cell repertoires in COVID-19. Sequencing was performed with immunoSEQ multiplex PCR; in TCRdb, only in-frame clones are kept and a portion is missing. The sample yields roughly 360,000 clones, approximately 89% seen once. Specimen: PBMCs or T cells enriched from blood (not recorded which). The receptors come from a man aged 30-40 years who had recovered from COVID-19.

The chain carries TRBV7-9 and TRBJ2-7; TRBD2 matches 8 bases. There are 18 residues in the CDR3. V shed 6 bases, J shed 3 bases, and the junction held 19 bases outside the gene matches. Germline lookup yields CDR1 SEHNR and CDR2 FQNEAQ (reference sequence). CDR3 region: CASSPLYPGGESIYEQYF. The CDR3 DNA reads TGTGCCAGCAGTCCACTATACCCGGGGGGGGAGAGCATCTACGAGCAGTACTTC.

In the case of this clone: At the DNA level, this CDR3 is encoded by other sequences in the same sample as well. This chain links TRBV15 with TRBJ1-5; the D is unclear. The V and J ends lost 0 bases and 7 bases respectively, with 7 bases between them. This CDR3 comprises 13 residues. Germline CDR1 is LNHNV and CDR2 is YYDKDF (reference sequence). For the CDR3, the DNA is TGTGCCACCAGCAGAGATAGAGGGCAGCCCCAGCATTTT. It translates to CATSRDRGQPQHF.

The chain uses TRBV7-9 and TRBJ2-1; 7 bases line up with TRBD1. This CDR3 contains 16 residues. V dropped 5 bases and J dropped 0; count of bases not matched to a gene: 7. Looked up from germline, CDR1 is SEHNR and CDR2 is FQNEAQ (reference sequence). CDR3 protein: CASSGPTGSSYNEQFF. The CDR3 nucleotides read TGTGCCAGCAGCGGCCCGACAGGGAGCTCCTACAATGAGCAGTTCTTC.

The chain has TRBV7-2 and TRBJ1-2; D unclear. The CDR3 is 16 residues long. Germline V gene lookup returns CDR1 SGHTA and CDR2 FQGNSA. The V gene lost 4 bases and the J gene lost 0 bases, with 15 bases spanning the gap. As DNA, the CDR3 is TGTGCCAGCAGCTCTCTTTCCGGGAGGGCTAACTATGGCTACACCTTC. As protein: CASSSLSGRANYGYTF.

This sequence joins TRBV3-1 (or the pseudogene TRBV3-2) and TRBJ1-4; no clear D. CDR1 and CDR2 (germline): LGHDT, YNNKEL (reference sequence). The ends were cut back, 2 bases at V and 4 bases at J, with 11 bases in the middle. The CDR3 runs to 15 residues. The CDR3 region has the DNA TGTGCCAGCAGCCAACGCCAACACAATAATGAAAAACTGTTTTTT. This codes for CASSQRQHNNEKLFF.

The chain combines TRBV19 with TRBJ2-2; 7 bases align to TRBD1. Germline CDR1 LNHDA, CDR2 SQIVND (reference sequence). J was trimmed by 6 bases and V by 5 bases; bases with no gene match: 3. This CDR3 is built from 13 residues. The CDR3 nucleotides are TGTGCCAGTAGTCCTAGGGGGCCCGGGGAGCTGTTTTTT. Protein product: CASSPRGPGELFF.

This clone has a handful of counts. This chain connects TRBV7-6 to TRBJ2-2; TRBD1 is a possible D gene (7 bases). With 2 bases removed from V and 5 bases from J, the gap between germline ends came to 12 bases. The V gene's germline CDR1 is SGHVS and CDR2 FNYEAQ. The CDR3 is 15 amino acids. The CDR3 protein is CASSLWGDSTGELFF. CDR3 bases: TGTGCCAGCAGCTTATGGGGGGACAGTACCGGGGAGCTGTTTTTT.

The chain joins TRBV7-9 to TRBJ1-2; 8 bases are shared with TRBD1. Unmatched junction bases numbered 11, after V lost 3 bases and J lost 8 bases. Germline V gives CDR1 SEHNR, CDR2 FQNEAQ (reference sequence). This CDR3 comprises 15 residues. This CDR3 reads CASSLGQQGAQGYTF. The CDR3 nucleotides read TGTGCCAGCAGCTTGGGGCAGCAGGGGGCGCAAGGCTACACCTTC.

The gene calls are TRBV6-4 and TRBJ2-2; tentatively, D is TRBD2 (5 bases). Looked up from germline, CDR1 is MRHNA and CDR2 is SNTAGT. The V gene lost 2 bases and the J gene lost 4 bases, with 8 bases spanning the gap. The CDR3 contains 14 residues. The CDR3 DNA reads as TGTGCCAGCAGTGACGAGGGTATCACCGGGGAGCTGTTTTTT. It encodes CASSDEGITGELFF.

This chain uses TRBV30 with TRBJ1-1; no definite D call. This CDR3 has 13 residues. Trimming removed 2 bases from V and 1 base from J, with 8 bases in between. The germline V gene has CDR1 GTSNPN and CDR2 SVGIG (reference sequence). The CDR3 DNA follows: TGTGCCTGGAGTATCACGAGGAACACTGAAGCTTTCTTT. It is translated as CAWSITRNTEAFF.

The rearrangement joins TRBV14 to TRBJ2-1; 8 nucleotides match TRBD2. The CDR3 runs to 14 residues. With V trimmed by 3 bases and J by 5 bases, 3 bases remained unmatched. CDR1 SGHDN and CDR2 FVKESK come from the germline V gene. The CDR3 coding sequence is TGTGCCAGCAGCCACGGACTAGCCGACAATGAGCAGTTCTTC. The encoded protein is CASSHGLADNEQFF. Together with reference TRBV14 and TRBJ2-1, the CDR3 gives the full variable domain: EAGVTQFPSHSVIEKGQTVTLRCDPISGHDNLYWYRRVMGKEIKFLLHFVKESKQDESGMPNNRFLAERTGGTYSTLKVQPAELEDSGVYFCASSHGLADNEQFFGPGTRLTVL.

The chain joins TRBV25-1 to TRBJ1-2; perhaps TRBD1 as D (6 bases). Germline-derived CDR1 and CDR2 are MGHDK and SYGVNS. Trimming pared 3 bases from V and 12 bases from J, leaving 14 bases between. The CDR3 is made up of 12 amino acids. The CDR3 reads CASSDHGGPDTF. The CDR3 nucleotides are TGTGCCAGCAGTGATCATGGGGGCCCGGACACCTTC.

The chain employs TRBV5-1 and TRBJ2-3; weak D call: TRBD1 (5 bases). Germline assignment: CDR1 SGHRS and CDR2 YFSETQ. The CDR3 is 15 amino acids. Trimming cost V 1 base and J 0 bases, with 9 bases left between them. The CDR3 DNA sequence: TGCGCCAGCAGCTTGTGGGGCAGTAGCACAGATACGCAGTATTTT. It translates to CASSLWGSSTDTQYF.

The V call is TRBV7-2, the J call TRBJ1-1; D gene ambiguous. Germline V gene sequence: CDR1 SGHTA, CDR2 FQGNSA. This CDR3 contains 13 residues. Deletions cut 2 bases from V and 6 bases from J, with 10 bases between. Here the CDR3 reads CASSLKGGAEAFF. The CDR3 DNA reads as TGTGCCAGCAGCTTAAAGGGAGGAGCTGAAGCTTTCTTT.

The chain carries TRBV18 and TRBJ2-1, with 11 bases matching TRBD2. CDR1 and CDR2 from the germline V gene are KGHSH and LQKENI. This CDR3 has 16 amino acids. V shed 1 base and J 9 bases; nucleotides not matched to a gene: 8. Here the CDR3 reads CASSPQSPSGGFEQFF. The CDR3 nucleotides read TGTGCCAGCTCACCACAGTCTCCTAGCGGGGGGTTTGAGCAGTTCTTC.

This rearrangement joins TRBV7-9 to TRBJ1-4; maybe TRBD1 (5 bases). The CDR3 sequence is 14 residues long. Germline CDR1 SEHNR, CDR2 FQNEAQ (reference sequence). Deletions cut 4 bases from V and 4 bases from J, with 10 bases between. In DNA, the CDR3 is TGTGCCAGCAGCTCCAGCAGGGTTAATGAAAAACTGTTTTTT. It yields the protein CASSSSRVNEKLFF.

The chain combines TRBV19 with TRBJ2-5, with D possibly TRBD1 on 5 matching bases. The germline gives CDR1 LNHDA, CDR2 SQIVND (reference sequence). V was trimmed by 5 bases and J by 3 bases, leaving 10 bases between them. The CDR3 spans 13 residues. CDR3 protein: CASSDAGKETQYF. The CDR3 nucleotides read TGTGCCAGTAGTGACGCAGGGAAAGAGACCCAGTACTTC.

The chain links TRBV2 to TRBJ2-5, with a possible D match to TRBD1 (5 bases). The ends were cut back, 3 bases at V and 2 bases at J, with 7 bases in the middle. CDR1 is SNHLY and CDR2 is FYNNEI in the germline V gene. This CDR3 is 13 amino acids long. CDR3 protein: CASSDYRQETQYF. The CDR3 coding sequence is TGTGCCAGCAGTGATTACAGGCAAGAGACCCAGTACTTC.

The chain combines TRBV19 with TRBJ2-7; D is perhaps TRBD2 (6 bases). CDR3 length: 15 amino acids. The V end was cut by 6 bases, the J end by 0 bases, with 15 bases between. Germline V CDR1 and CDR2: LNHDA, SQIVND (reference sequence). CDR3 DNA sequence: TGTGCCAGTAGCCCTTCGGGGGTAAGCTCCTACGAGCAGTACTTC. Its protein product is CASSPSGVSSYEQYF.

This sequence joins TRBV7-9 and TRBJ1-5; TRBD1 is a possible D gene (5 bases). Germline V CDR1 and CDR2: SEHNR, FQNEAQ (reference sequence). This CDR3 has 17 amino acids. Trimming pared 2 bases from V and 0 bases from J, leaving 14 bases between. CDR3: CASSLYFGGYSNQPQHF. The CDR3 DNA reads as TGTGCCAGCAGCTTATACTTCGGGGGTTATAGCAATCAGCCCCAGCATTTT.

The genes are TRBV18 and TRBJ1-1; D perhaps matches TRBD1 (5 bases). Per germline, CDR1 KGHSH and CDR2 LQKENI. The CDR3 consists of 13 residues. With 2 bases removed from V and 10 bases from J, the gap between germline ends came to 14 bases. This CDR3 is CASSPSTLGGAFF. CDR3 nucleotide sequence: TGTGCCAGCTCACCAAGCACCTTGGGGGGAGCTTTCTTT. Full variable domain (outside the CDR3, taken from reference TRBV18 and TRBJ1-1): NAGVMQNPRHLVRRRGQEARLRCSPMKGHSHVYWYRQLPEEGLKFMVYLQKENIIDESGMPKERFSAEFPKEGPSILRIQQVVRGDSAAYFCASSPSTLGGAFFGQGTRLTVV.